This is a list of T cell receptor beta chains from one sample in a study of blood T cell repertoires in COVID-19. The protocol was immunoSEQ multiplex PCR, while the TCRdb copy is restricted to in-frame clones and leaves out a portion. This table has around 200,000 clones, around 85% appearing once. Sequencing was done on a sample of PBMCs or T cells enriched from blood (not recorded which). Receptors originate from a man aged 35 to 55 who had recovered from COVID-19. Each CDR3 is given without its conserved first and last residue. D genes are given only for firm matches.

J gene	D gene	V gene	CDR3 protein
TRBJ2-1	TRBD2	TRBV7-2	ASSLGTSGLNEQF
TRBJ2-2	NA	TRBV7-8	ASSISGNTGELF
TRBJ1-4	NA	TRBV28	ASSPPLTTNEKLF
TRBJ1-4	NA	TRBV5-1	ASSTATNEKLF
TRBJ2-7	NA	TRBV27	ASSLLRVPYEQY
TRBJ2-3	TRBD2	TRBV28	ASSGRTSGSFADTQY
TRBJ2-1	TRBD2	TRBV9	ASSVEVSGSREQF
TRBJ2-5	NA	TRBV3-1/TRBV3-2	ASSLLREGETQY
TRBJ1-3	NA	TRBV3-1/TRBV3-2	ASSPRTEGNTIY
TRBJ1-4	NA	TRBV5-1	ASSLSGDETNEKLF
TRBJ2-3	TRBD1	TRBV30	AWTRLGQGTDTQY
TRBJ2-7	NA	TRBV7-6	ASSLATGPGTPVYEQY
TRBJ2-7	TRBD1	TRBV24-1	ATSGGQGAEEQY
TRBJ1-2	NA	TRBV10-3	AIRFTTGPTMLYT
TRBJ2-1	TRBD2	TRBV27	ASSLSGGGSTYNEQF
TRBJ2-7	TRBD2	TRBV7-2	ASSEPGPSGFNEQY
TRBJ1-2	TRBD1	TRBV15	ATSGGTGAAYGYT
TRBJ1-6	NA	TRBV11-2	ASSLQDNSPLH
TRBJ1-4	NA	TRBV5-6	ASSSGVNEKLF
TRBJ1-3	NA	TRBV7-9	ASSFGTFGNTIY
TRBJ1-1	NA	TRBV11-3	ASSFRVRKNTEAF
TRBJ1-6	TRBD1	TRBV7-9	ASSAGDSNSPLH
TRBJ1-4	NA	TRBV10-3	AISEKEREKLF
TRBJ2-7	TRBD1	TRBV11-2	ASSFWDRGYEQY
TRBJ2-7	TRBD2	TRBV13	ASSLAPSGALPYEQY
TRBJ1-1	TRBD1	TRBV19	ASSMLDRENTEAF
TRBJ1-2	TRBD1	TRBV28	ASSLGQNYGYT
TRBJ1-5	TRBD1	TRBV10-2	ASEDRGWIHSNQPQH
TRBJ2-5	NA	TRBV5-5	ASSFPGLRETQY
TRBJ2-5	TRBD1	TRBV6-1	ASSEWAGGQETQY
TRBJ2-1	TRBD2	TRBV30	AWSPSPGRVAGNEQF
TRBJ2-1	TRBD2	TRBV28	ASSLLVQGARLGTSGRFLGEQF
TRBJ2-7	NA	TRBV27	ASSSTVNYEQY
TRBJ2-7	NA	TRBV11-2	ASGRDTDYEQY
TRBJ1-6	NA	TRBV18	ASSPRTVYNSPLH
TRBJ2-7	NA	TRBV5-1	ASSLAVGAGKYEQY
TRBJ2-7	TRBD1	TRBV7-2	ASSPSTGVLPYEQY
TRBJ1-6	NA	TRBV19	ASSTPGPLH
TRBJ1-3	TRBD1	TRBV4-1	ASSREREDRVSGNTIY
TRBJ2-2	NA	TRBV12-3/TRBV12-4	ASSLVLTGELF
TRBJ2-7	NA	TRBV7-2	ASSEQLGGYEQY
TRBJ2-7	NA	TRBV18	ASSPFIAQGNEQY
TRBJ2-3	TRBD2	TRBV20-1	SASGTSGSSDTQY
TRBJ2-3	NA	TRBV9	ASSPRLDSDTQY
TRBJ1-1	NA	TRBV5-1	ASSLDSPLEAF
TRBJ1-2	TRBD1	TRBV7-3	ASSPGQGYGYT
TRBJ1-6	TRBD1	TRBV27	ASSPDRGLNSPLH
TRBJ2-7	TRBD2	TRBV4-2	ASSQDLAEAYEQY
TRBJ2-2	TRBD2	TRBV7-2	ARPAGSGIGTGELF
TRBJ1-3	TRBD1	TRBV5-5	ASSLAGGPGNTIY
TRBJ1-1	NA	TRBV2	ASSEFGSRNTEAF
TRBJ1-2	TRBD1	TRBV6-5	ASSSYTGQGQGYT
TRBJ1-1	TRBD1	TRBV7-2	ASSQRPGTENTEAF
TRBJ1-4	NA	TRBV29-1	SVEVPGSFGEKLF
TRBJ2-5	TRBD1	TRBV10-3	AISGKRQGAIETQY
TRBJ2-3	NA	TRBV5-1	ASSLSHTDTQY
TRBJ1-1	NA	TRBV28	ASSPSGTRRPNTEAF
TRBJ1-1	NA	TRBV13	ASSLGGGLNTEAF